Each of the 12 T cell receptor beta chains below was sequenced from the same sample in a study of radiotherapy plus CTLA-4 blockade in lung cancer. Clones were sequenced by immunoSEQ multiplex PCR, and TCRdb holds only the in-frame ones, with some missing. The table shows under 110,000 clones, with more than 75% occurring only once. The sample in question was peripheral blood, obtained from a patient treated with radiotherapy plus ipilimumab. The receptors were gathered from a human donor with non-small cell lung cancer that progressed on radiotherapy plus ipilimumab. Some clones in this sample may be carry-over from other donors' samples.

This sequence joins TRBV13 and TRBJ1-1; D is undetermined. The V and J ends lost 2 bases and 5 bases respectively, with 9 bases between them. CDR3 length: 13 residues. Germline V gene sequence: CDR1 PRHDT, CDR2 FYEKMQ (reference sequence). In nucleotides, the CDR3 is TGTGCCAGCAGCTTATGGTCCAGGACTGAAGCTTTCTTT. Translation gives CASSLWSRTEAFF.

The V gene is TRBV12-5, the J gene TRBJ1-2; perhaps TRBD1 as D (5 bases). Trimming took off 7 bases at V and 9 bases at J, with 18 bases between the two ends. CDR1 is LGHNT and CDR2 is FRNRAP in the germline V gene. CDR3 length: 13 residues. The CDR3 loop is CASAPGGTQSYTF. The CDR3 bases are TGTGCTAGTGCCCCGGGAGGGACCCAGAGCTACACCTTC.

The rearrangement links TRBV7-6 to TRBJ1-2; a possible D gene is TRBD1 (5 bases). This CDR3 is 16 amino acids long. The germline V gene encodes CDR1 SGHVS and CDR2 FNYEAQ. Trimming removed 7 bases from V and 6 bases from J, with 24 bases in between. CDR3 in DNA: TGTGCCAGCAACCCTCAAGCCGGGACGGCCCTGAATGGCTACACCTTC. Protein product: CASNPQAGTALNGYTF.

The chain couples TRBV4-2 to TRBJ2-7, with D perhaps given as TRBD1 or TRBD2 (5 bases each). Trimming removed 1 base at V and 2 bases at J, with 12 bases between. CDR1 is LGHNA and CDR2 is YNFKEQ in the germline V gene. The CDR3 spans 15 residues. CDR3 bases: TGTGCCAGCAGCCAAGCCGGGACGGAACCCTACGAGCAGTACTTC. Translating it yields CASSQAGTEPYEQYF.

The gene calls are TRBV5-1 and TRBJ2-3; D may be TRBD2 (5 bases). With 0 bases removed from V and 8 bases from J, the gap between germline ends came to 16 bases. The CDR3 contains 15 residues. CDR1 SGHRS and CDR2 YFSETQ come from the germline V gene. As DNA, the CDR3 is TGCGCCAGCAGCTTGGGGTCGGCAGCGGTGGGTACGCAGTATTTT. It codes for CASSLGSAAVGTQYF.

V gene TRBV5-1 combines with J gene TRBJ1-1; D may be TRBD1 (5 bases). In germline, CDR1 is SGHRS, CDR2 YFSETQ. The CDR3 has 15 residues. Trimming left V 1 base short and J 5 bases short, with 15 bases between. CDR3 in DNA: TGCGCCAGCAGCTTGATCTTGCAGGGAGAAACTGAAGCTTTCTTT. Translation gives CASSLILQGETEAFF.

This sequence joins TRBV2 and TRBJ1-4; D is ambiguous. V dropped 4 bases and J dropped 8 bases, with 11 bases sitting between them. This CDR3 spans 13 amino acids. Germline V gene sequence: CDR1 SNHLY, CDR2 FYNNEI. The CDR3 nucleotides are TGTGCCAGCAGTGGCAACCTAGGGGAAAAACTGTTTTTT. Its protein is CASSGNLGEKLFF.

This chain's CDR3 is CASKGDTYNEQFF. The CDR3 region has the DNA TGTGCCAGCAAAGGGGACACCTACAATGAGCAGTTCTTC. The chain combines TRBV2 with TRBJ2-1, with D tentatively TRBD1 (6 bases). Between the trimmed V and J ends, which lost 7 bases and 2 bases, there was a span of 9 bases. The germline V gene encodes CDR1 SNHLY and CDR2 FYNNEI. This CDR3 contains 13 residues.

J is TRBJ2-6 and V is TRBV10-1; 7 bases map to TRBD1. This CDR3 is built from 19 residues. CDR1 WNHNN and CDR2 SYGVQD come from the germline V gene (reference sequence). Trimming cost V 6 bases and J 1 base; bases outside gene matches: 15. The CDR3 here is CASRAYGQEVPSGANVLTF. The DNA of the CDR3 is TGCGCCAGCAGGGCTTATGGACAGGAGGTCCCTTCTGGGGCCAACGTCCTGACTTTC.

The rearrangement links TRBV7-3 to TRBJ2-1, with TRBD1 as a possible D gene (6 bases). The CDR3 is 13 residues long. Looked up from germline, CDR1 is SGHTA and CDR2 is FQGTGA. V was clipped by 6 bases and J by 6 bases, with 12 bases between them. This chain's CDR3 is CASSQWGLNEQFF. Written as DNA, the CDR3 is TGTGCCAGCAGTCAGTGGGGGCTCAATGAGCAGTTCTTC.

The chain uses TRBV7-8 and TRBJ2-1; no definite D call. Germline-derived CDR1 and CDR2 are SGHVS and FQNEAQ. This CDR3 has 14 residues. The V gene lost 2 bases and the J gene lost 12 bases, with 17 bases spanning the gap. CDR3 sequence: CASSLFSGHFLQFF. In nucleotides, the CDR3 is TGTGCCAGCAGCTTATTCTCAGGTCACTTCCTGCAGTTCTTC.

The rearrangement uses TRBV6-6 and TRBJ2-1; 7 nucleotides match TRBD2. Germline CDR1 is MNHNY and CDR2 is SVGAGI (reference sequence). With 5 bases clipped from V and 7 bases from J, the junction kept 2 bases outside the gene matches. This CDR3 has 12 residues. CDR3 DNA sequence: TGTGCCAGCAGTCTACTAGCGAATGAGCAGTTCTTC. It encodes CASSLLANEQFF.